The next 21 T cell receptor beta chains were all read from a single sample in a study of shared clonotypes between healthy human individuals. CD45RO-negative CD8 cells positively selected for CCR7 made up the naive population, which excluded terminally differentiated effector memory CD45RA+ cells. The assay was immunoSEQ multiplex PCR, and TCRdb's table has in-frame clones only and misses some. The data hold 2 million to 2.5 million clones, with about 92% observed a single time. The sequenced sample was naive CD8+ T cells from PBMCs. These receptors were obtained from a man aged 18-30 years in good health. Some clones in this sample may be carry-over from other donors' samples.

This chain connects TRBV11-2 to TRBJ2-1; D unresolved. V lost 1 base and J lost 4, with 14 bases in between. The CDR3 spans 16 residues. Germline V gene sequence: CDR1 SGHAT, CDR2 FQNNGV. CDR3 region: CASSLGPDLGYNEQFF. The CDR3, as DNA: TGTGCCAGCAGCTTAGGCCCAGATTTAGGATACAATGAGCAGTTCTTC.

The chain carries TRBV10-3 and TRBJ2-5, with 9 bases identical to TRBD2. V trimming: 5 bases; J trimming: 4 bases; junction bases outside the gene matches: 5. Germline V gene data show CDR1 as ENHRY and CDR2 as SYGVKD. The CDR3 consists of 14 residues. CDR3 DNA: TGTGCCATCAGTTATAGCGGGGGTCGAGAGACCCAGTACTTC. It yields the protein CAISYSGGRETQYF.

The rearrangement uses TRBV27 and TRBJ2-7; tentatively, D is TRBD1 or TRBD2 (5 bases each). The CDR3 runs 17 residues. CDR1 and CDR2 from the germline V gene are MNHEY and SMNVEV (reference sequence). V dropped 2 bases and J dropped 6 bases, with 23 bases sitting between them. In DNA, the CDR3 is TGTGCCAGCAGTTTACCGCTTTCAACAGGTTCGGGGCTCGAGCAGTACTTC. It translates to CASSLPLSTGSGLEQYF.

The chain carries TRBV7-9 and TRBJ2-7; D is possibly TRBD1 (5 bases). CDR3 length equals 16 residues. V was shortened by 5 bases and J by 0 bases, with 17 bases between the two germline ends. The germline V gene has CDR1 SEHNR and CDR2 FQNEAQ (reference sequence). The CDR3, as DNA: TGTGCCAGCAGCCCCCGAACAGGTCCTCGCTCCTACGAGCAGTACTTC. Its translation: CASSPRTGPRSYEQYF.

The chain is built from TRBV16 and TRBJ2-7; no firm D call. Germline assignment: CDR1 KGHSY and CDR2 FQNENV. With 8 bases removed from V and 5 bases from J, the gap between germline ends came to 13 bases. The CDR3 contains 12 residues. CDR3 loop: CASGDGGDEQYF. In DNA form, the CDR3 reads TGTGCCAGCGGTGATGGCGGCGACGAGCAGTACTTC.

This clone is a singleton in its sample. The chain couples TRBV28 to TRBJ2-7; 7 positions agree with TRBD1. With V trimmed by 5 bases and J by 5 bases, 12 bases remained unmatched. Looked up from germline, CDR1 is MDHEN and CDR2 is SYDVKM. The CDR3 has 15 amino acids. In DNA form, the CDR3 reads TGTGCCAGCAGTCCCGACAGGGACGTAGACAACGAGCAGTACTTC. Translation: CASSPDRDVDNEQYF.

The DNA for the CDR3 is TGTGCCAGCAGTTTAGGTCAGGGGTCAGGGGGCTATGGGGCCAACGTCCTGACTTTC. The encoded protein is CASSLGQGSGGYGANVLTF. This sequence joins TRBV28 and TRBJ2-6, with 8 bases aligning to TRBD1. This CDR3 has 19 residues. Germline values: CDR1 MDHEN, CDR2 SYDVKM. J lost 3 bases, V lost 2 bases, and 12 bases had no gene match. Full variable domain (outside the CDR3, taken from reference TRBV28 and TRBJ2-6): DVKVTQSSRYLVKRTGEKVFLECVQDMDHENMFWYRQDPGLGLRLIYFSYDVKMKEKGDIPEGYSVSREKKERFSLILESASTNQTSMYLCASSLGQGSGGYGANVLTFGAGSRLTVL.

For the CDR3, the DNA is TGTGCCAGCAGCGTAGTCGGACTAGCCAAGAGGGATGAGCAGTTCTTC. This sequence encodes CASSVVGLAKRDEQFF. The gene calls are TRBV9 and TRBJ2-1; 8 bases are shared with TRBD2. Trimming cost V 0 bases and J 8 bases; bases outside gene matches: 10. This CDR3 has 16 residues. Germline V gives CDR1 SGDLS, CDR2 YYNGEE.

This rearrangement joins TRBV6-1 to TRBJ2-5, with a weak D call TRBD1 (6 bases). Germline V gene lookup returns CDR1 MNHNS and CDR2 SASEGT. The V and J ends lost 2 bases and 3 bases respectively, with 19 bases between them. The CDR3 contains 17 residues. This CDR3 reads CASSEPPWTESEETQYF. In DNA, the CDR3 is TGTGCCAGCAGTGAACCACCTTGGACAGAAAGTGAAGAGACCCAGTACTTC.

J is TRBJ2-7 and V is TRBV9; D may be TRBD1 (6 bases). V lost 4 bases and J 6 bases, leaving 17 bases between the germline ends. The CDR3 spans 14 residues. CDR1 is SGDLS, CDR2 YYNGEE, per germline. Written as DNA, the CDR3 is TGTGCCAGCAGCAAACAGGGACCCGCGGGCGAGCAGTACTTC. As protein: CASSKQGPAGEQYF.

This clone has a single count. The chain links TRBV7-2 to TRBJ2-3, with D possibly being TRBD2 (6 bases). Germline V gene data show CDR1 as SGHTA and CDR2 as FQGNSA. The CDR3 runs to 15 residues. V was cut by 5 bases and J by 5 bases, with 17 bases left in between. CDR3 sequence reads: CASSRRAVGRDTQYF. The CDR3 DNA sequence: TGTGCCAGCAGCCGGAGGGCGGTGGGGAGAGATACGCAGTATTTT.

This rearrangement joins TRBV6-5 to TRBJ2-7; D is perhaps TRBD1 (6 bases). Germline values: CDR1 MNHEY, CDR2 SVGAGI. CDR3 length: 14 amino acids. The V end was cut by 7 bases, the J end by 0 bases, with 13 bases between. CDR3 in DNA: TGTGCCAGCAAGGATGGACAGTCCTCCTACGAGCAGTACTTC. Translated: CASKDGQSSYEQYF.

V is TRBV30 and J is TRBJ2-2; D call uncertain. This CDR3 contains 13 residues. The germline V and J ends were trimmed by 3 bases and 6 bases, with 11 bases remaining between them. Germline values: CDR1 GTSNPN, CDR2 SVGIG (reference sequence). CDR3 loop: CAWSDPWSGELFF. In DNA, the CDR3 is TGTGCCTGGAGCGATCCTTGGTCCGGGGAGCTGTTTTTT.

The chain links TRBV7-6 to TRBJ2-5; a weak D match, TRBD2 (6 bases). Per the germline V gene, CDR1 is SGHVS and CDR2 is FNYEAQ. V lost 4 bases and J 5 bases, leaving 14 bases between the germline ends. The CDR3 consists of 14 residues. The CDR3 loop is CASSSGVVAETQYF. CDR3 nucleotide sequence: TGTGCCAGCAGCTCGGGGGTTGTAGCTGAGACCCAGTACTTC. Supplemented by reference TRBV7-6 and TRBJ2-5, the full variable domain reads GAGVSQSPRYKVTKRGQDVALRCDPISGHVSLYWYRQALGQGPEFLTYFNYEAQQDKSGLPNDRFSAERPEGSISTLTIQRTEQRDSAMYRCASSSGVVAETQYFGPGTRLLVL.

The chain joins TRBV2 to TRBJ1-5; TRBD1 agrees at 7 bases. The germline CDR1 and CDR2 sequences are SNHLY and FYNNEI. V dropped 6 bases and J dropped 3; count of bases not matched to a gene: 5. CDR3 size: 14 residues. CDR3 region: CASRGTDPNQPQHF. The CDR3 DNA follows: TGTGCCAGCAGGGGGACAGATCCCAATCAGCCCCAGCATTTT.

Notes on this clone: This sample also contains other DNA sequences that code for the same CDR3. The chain combines TRBV27 with TRBJ2-1; D might be TRBD1 or TRBD2, each matching 6 bases. Trimming stripped 2 bases from V and 2 bases from J, with 7 bases between. In germline, CDR1 is MNHEY, CDR2 SMNVEV (reference sequence). The CDR3 contains 14 residues. The CDR3 DNA reads TGTGCCAGCAGTTTAAGGGGGGCCTACAATGAGCAGTTCTTC. Encoded protein: CASSLRGAYNEQFF.

The chain uses TRBV2 and TRBJ1-6, with no clear D. The germline V gene encodes CDR1 SNHLY and CDR2 FYNNEI. Trimming took off 8 bases at V and 4 bases at J, with 12 bases between the two ends. The CDR3 totals 14 residues. The CDR3 is CASGGRTYNSPLHF. CDR3 in DNA: TGTGCCAGCGGCGGACGGACTTATAATTCACCCCTCCACTTT.

The V call is TRBV19, the J call TRBJ2-7, with a weak D call TRBD2 (5 bases). CDR1 is LNHDA, CDR2 SQIVND, per germline (reference sequence). Deletions cut 4 bases from V and 5 bases from J, with 12 bases between. There are 13 residues in the CDR3. CDR3 in DNA: TGTGCCAGTAGTACCCTAGCATTCAACGAGCAGTACTTC. This codes for CASSTLAFNEQYF.

The rearrangement joins TRBV11-1 to TRBJ2-4; TRBD2 aligns across 9 bases. Unmatched junction bases numbered 16, after V lost 4 bases and J lost 6 bases. Germline V gene lookup returns CDR1 SGHAT and CDR2 FQDESV (reference sequence). The CDR3 covers 18 residues. The CDR3 nucleotides read TGTGCCAGCAGCTCCCGCCGGGGCGGGAGGGCCGCCTTAAACATTCAGTACTTC. It is translated as CASSSRRGGRAALNIQYF.

V is TRBV27 and J is TRBJ1-2; tentative D call: TRBD1 (5 bases). The length of the CDR3 is 12 residues. Trimming cost V 8 bases and J 5 bases, with 12 bases left between them. Germline values: CDR1 MNHEY, CDR2 SMNVEV (reference sequence). The CDR3 here is CASGGGAYGYTF. DNA of the CDR3: TGTGCCAGCGGGGGGGGTGCGTATGGCTACACCTTC.

The genes are TRBV7-3 and TRBJ2-2, with 8 bases matching TRBD2. This CDR3 is 14 amino acids long. Germline V gene data show CDR1 as SGHTA and CDR2 as FQGTGA. Unmatched junction bases numbered 5, after V lost 4 bases and J lost 7 bases. The CDR3 here is CASSSGTSRGELFF. The DNA of the CDR3 is TGTGCCAGCAGCTCCGGGACTAGTCGCGGGGAGCTGTTTTTT.